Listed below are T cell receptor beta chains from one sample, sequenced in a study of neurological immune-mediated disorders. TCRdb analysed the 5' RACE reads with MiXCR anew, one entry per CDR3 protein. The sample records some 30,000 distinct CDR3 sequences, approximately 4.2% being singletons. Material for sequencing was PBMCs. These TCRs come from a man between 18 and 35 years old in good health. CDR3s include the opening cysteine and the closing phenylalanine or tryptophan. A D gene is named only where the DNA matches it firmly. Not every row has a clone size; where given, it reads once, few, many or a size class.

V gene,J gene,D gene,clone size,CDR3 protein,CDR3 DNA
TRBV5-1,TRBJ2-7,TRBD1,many,CASSLLPGQGSEQYF,TGCGCCAGCAGCTTGCTCCCGGGACAGGGGAGCGAGCAGTACTTC
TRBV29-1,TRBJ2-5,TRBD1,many,CSVEEGTASQETQYF,TGCAGCGTTGAAGAAGGGACAGCCAGCCAAGAGACCCAGTACTTC
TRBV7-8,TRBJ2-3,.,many,CASSKGQDHTDTQYF,TGTGCCAGCAGCAAGGGGCAGGACCATACAGATACGCAGTATTTT
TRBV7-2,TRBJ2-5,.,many,CASSLPGHQETQYF,TGTGCCAGCAGCCTTCCGGGACACCAAGAGACCCAGTACTTC
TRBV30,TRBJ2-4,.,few,CAWSVPEGLRDIQYF,TGTGCCTGGAGTGTACCTGAGGGGCTGAGGGACATTCAGTACTTC
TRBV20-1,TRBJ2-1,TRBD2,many,CSASPPSGGARNEQFF,TGCAGTGCTAGCCCCCCTAGCGGGGGGGCAAGAAATGAGCAGTTCTTC
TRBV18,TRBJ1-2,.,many,CASSPGQPYGYTF,TGTGCCAGCTCACCAGGACAGCCTTATGGCTACACCTTC
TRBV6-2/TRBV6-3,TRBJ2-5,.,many,CASSYRERVKTQYF,TGTGCCAGCAGTTATAGGGAAAGGGTAAAGACCCAGTACTTC
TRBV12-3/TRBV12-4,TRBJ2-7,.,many,CASSFSGSSYEQYF,TGTGCCAGCAGTTTTTCAGGGAGCTCCTACGAGCAGTACTTC
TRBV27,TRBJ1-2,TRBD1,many,CASSRQGAEGYTF,TGTGCCAGCAGTCGACAGGGGGCAGAAGGCTACACCTTC
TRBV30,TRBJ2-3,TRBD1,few,CAWREGQGISTDTQYF,TGTGCCTGGAGAGAGGGACAGGGGATAAGCACAGATACGCAGTATTTT
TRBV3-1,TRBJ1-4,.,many,CASSQDRSNEKLFF,TGTGCCAGCAGCCAAGATAGGAGTAATGAAAAACTGTTTTTT
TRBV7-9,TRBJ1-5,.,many,CASSLDGGAQHF,TGTGCCAGCAGCTTAGACGGGGGGGCCCAGCATTTT
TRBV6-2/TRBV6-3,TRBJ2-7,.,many,CASSYSAGNPYEQYF,TGTGCCAGCAGTTACTCGGCAGGGAACCCCTACGAGCAGTACTTC
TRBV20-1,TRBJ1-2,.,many,CSAEGGGGGAHGYTF,TGCAGTGCTGAGGGGGGAGGTGGGGGTGCGCATGGCTACACCTTC
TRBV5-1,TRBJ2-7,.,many,CASSRGTAVNEQYF,TGCGCCAGCAGCAGAGGGACCGCTGTCAACGAGCAGTACTTC
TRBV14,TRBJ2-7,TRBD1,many,CASSQQKRTGDSYEQYF,TGTGCCAGCAGCCAACAAAAGAGGACAGGGGATTCCTACGAGCAGTACTTC
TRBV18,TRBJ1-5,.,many,CASSAEQGFGNQPQHF,TGTGCCAGCTCAGCCGAACAGGGTTTCGGCAATCAGCCCCAGCATTTT
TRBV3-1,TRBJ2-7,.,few,CASSPYQGVREQYF,TGTGCCAGCAGCCCCTACCAGGGCGTCAGGGAGCAGTACTTC
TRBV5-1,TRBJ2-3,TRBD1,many,CASSSGQGTDTQYF,TGCGCCAGCAGCTCCGGACAGGGCACAGATACGCAGTATTTT
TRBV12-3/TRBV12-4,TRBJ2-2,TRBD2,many,CASSPLAGGSGELFF,TGTGCCAGCAGCCCACTAGCGGGGGGTTCCGGGGAGCTGTTTTTT
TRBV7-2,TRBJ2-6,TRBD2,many,CASRSGGAGANVLTF,TGTGCCAGCAGGAGCGGGGGGGCTGGGGCCAACGTCCTGACTTTC
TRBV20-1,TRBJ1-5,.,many,CSARWRDQPQHF,TGCAGTGCTAGATGGAGGGATCAGCCCCAGCATTTT
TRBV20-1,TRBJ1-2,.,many,CSARFWQNGYTF,TGCAGTGCTAGATTTTGGCAGAATGGCTACACCTTC
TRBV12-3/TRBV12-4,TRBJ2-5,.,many,CASNQERQTQYF,TGTGCCAGCAATCAGGAGCGTCAGACCCAGTACTTC
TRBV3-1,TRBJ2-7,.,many,CASSQDDGPEQYF,TGTGCCAGCAGCCAAGATGATGGACCGGAGCAGTACTTC
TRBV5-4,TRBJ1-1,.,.,CASTLGPGAPEAFF,TGTGCCAGCACCCTTGGTCCAGGGGCTCCTGAAGCTTTCTTT
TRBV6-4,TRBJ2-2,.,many,CASSEQGGTGELFF,TGTGCCAGCAGTGAACAGGGAGGGACCGGGGAGCTGTTTTTT
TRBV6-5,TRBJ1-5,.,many,CASSYLGDNQPQHF,TGTGCCAGCAGTTACTTAGGAGACAATCAGCCCCAGCATTTT
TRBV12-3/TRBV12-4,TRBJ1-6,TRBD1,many,CAIRQGDSPLHF,TGTGCCATCAGACAGGGGGATTCACCCCTCCACTTT
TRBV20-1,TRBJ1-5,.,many,CSASGPPSLPQHF,TGCAGTGCTAGTGGGCCGCCCTCTCTGCCCCAGCATTTT
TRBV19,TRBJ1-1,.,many,CASSIPGRTEAFF,TGTGCCAGTAGTATCCCAGGGAGGACTGAAGCTTTCTTT
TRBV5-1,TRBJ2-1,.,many,CASSASGGGGNEQFF,TGCGCCAGCAGCGCTAGCGGTGGGGGCGGCAATGAGCAGTTCTTC
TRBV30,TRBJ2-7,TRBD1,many,CAWTSPGGSAEQYF,TGTGCCTGGACCAGCCCAGGGGGTTCGGCCGAGCAGTACTTC
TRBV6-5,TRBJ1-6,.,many,CASSSTIGPSPLHF,TGTGCCAGCAGTTCGACTATAGGGCCTTCACCCCTCCACTTT
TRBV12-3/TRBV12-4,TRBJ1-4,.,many,CASRPNLGEEKLFF,TGTGCCAGCAGGCCGAACCTAGGAGAAGAAAAACTGTTTTTT
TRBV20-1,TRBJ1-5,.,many,CSARSVGNNQPQHF,TGCAGTGCTAGGTCGGTGGGGAACAATCAGCCCCAGCATTTT
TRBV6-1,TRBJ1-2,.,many,CASSPQRGGYGYTF,TGTGCCAGCAGTCCCCAAAGAGGAGGTTATGGCTACACCTTC
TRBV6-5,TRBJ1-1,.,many,CASSYRGRTNTEAFF,TGTGCCAGCAGTTACAGAGGACGGACGAACACTGAAGCTTTCTTT
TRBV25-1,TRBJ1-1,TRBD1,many,CASSEEDRGQSGNLEAFF,TGTGCCAGCAGTGAAGAGGACAGGGGGCAATCAGGAAATCTTGAAGCTTTCTTT
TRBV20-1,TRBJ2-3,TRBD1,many,CSASSPGTGSTDTQYF,TGCAGTGCTTCTAGCCCCGGGACAGGGAGCACAGATACGCAGTATTTT
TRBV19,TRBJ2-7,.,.,CASSIPASGTDSYEQYF,TGTGCCAGTAGTATACCTGCCTCCGGGACGGACTCCTACGAGCAGTACTTC
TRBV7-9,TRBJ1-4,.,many,CASSLTGGIYEKLFF,TGTGCCAGCAGCTTAACGGGCGGGATTTATGAAAAACTGTTTTTT
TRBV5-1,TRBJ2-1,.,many,CASSAAGSSYNEQFF,TGCGCCAGCAGCGCCGCGGGGAGCTCCTACAATGAGCAGTTCTTC
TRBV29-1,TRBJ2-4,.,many,CSGKGAKNIQYF,TGCAGCGGGAAGGGGGCCAAAAACATTCAGTACTTC
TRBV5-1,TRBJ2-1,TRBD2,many,CASSTASGAYNEQFF,TGCGCCAGCAGCACGGCTAGCGGTGCCTACAATGAGCAGTTCTTC
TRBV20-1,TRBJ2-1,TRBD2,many,CSASKSGGYNEQFF,TGCAGTGCTAGCAAGAGCGGGGGCTACAATGAGCAGTTCTTC
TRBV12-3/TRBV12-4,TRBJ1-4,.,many,CASSFQTQEKLFF,TGTGCCAGCAGTTTTCAAACTCAGGAAAAACTGTTTTTT